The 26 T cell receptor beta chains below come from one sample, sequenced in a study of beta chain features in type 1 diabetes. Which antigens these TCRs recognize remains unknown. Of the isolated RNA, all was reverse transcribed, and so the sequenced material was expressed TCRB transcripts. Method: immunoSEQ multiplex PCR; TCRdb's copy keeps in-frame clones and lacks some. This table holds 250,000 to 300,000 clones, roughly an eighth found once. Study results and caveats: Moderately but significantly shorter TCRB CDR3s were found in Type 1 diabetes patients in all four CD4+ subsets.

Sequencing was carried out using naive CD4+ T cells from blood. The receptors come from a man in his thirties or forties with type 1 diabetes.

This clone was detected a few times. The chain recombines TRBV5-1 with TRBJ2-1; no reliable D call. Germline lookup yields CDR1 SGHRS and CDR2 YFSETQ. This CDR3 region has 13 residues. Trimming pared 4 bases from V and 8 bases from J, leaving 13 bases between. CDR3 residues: CASSPLSGDEQFF. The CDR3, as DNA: TGCGCCAGCAGCCCGTTATCAGGTGATGAGCAGTTCTTC.

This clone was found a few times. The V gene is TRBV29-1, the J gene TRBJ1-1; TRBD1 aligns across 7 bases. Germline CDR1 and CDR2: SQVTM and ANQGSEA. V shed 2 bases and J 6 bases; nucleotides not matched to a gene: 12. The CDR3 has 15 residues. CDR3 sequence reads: CSVERSGQGVAEAFF. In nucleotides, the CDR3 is TGCAGCGTTGAACGGAGCGGGCAGGGGGTTGCTGAAGCTTTCTTT.

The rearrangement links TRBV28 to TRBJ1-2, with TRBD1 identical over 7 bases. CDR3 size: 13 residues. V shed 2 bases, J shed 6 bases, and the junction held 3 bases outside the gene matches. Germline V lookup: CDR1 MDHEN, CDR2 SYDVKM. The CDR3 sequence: CASSLRGRNGYTF. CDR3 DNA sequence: TGTGCCAGCAGTTTAAGGGGGCGCAATGGCTACACCTTC.

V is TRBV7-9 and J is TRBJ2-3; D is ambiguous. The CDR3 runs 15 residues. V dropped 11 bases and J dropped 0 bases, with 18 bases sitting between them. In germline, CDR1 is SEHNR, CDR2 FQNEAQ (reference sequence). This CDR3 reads CALTTGSESTDTQYF. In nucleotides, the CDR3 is TGTGCCCTAACGACCGGAAGCGAGAGCACAGATACGCAGTATTTT.

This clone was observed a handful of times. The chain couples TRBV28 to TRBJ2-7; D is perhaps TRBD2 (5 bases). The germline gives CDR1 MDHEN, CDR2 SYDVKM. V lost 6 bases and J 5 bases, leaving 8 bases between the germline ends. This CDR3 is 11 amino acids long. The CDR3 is CASRRRHEQYF. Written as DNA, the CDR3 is TGTGCCAGCAGGAGGAGGCACGAGCAGTACTTC.

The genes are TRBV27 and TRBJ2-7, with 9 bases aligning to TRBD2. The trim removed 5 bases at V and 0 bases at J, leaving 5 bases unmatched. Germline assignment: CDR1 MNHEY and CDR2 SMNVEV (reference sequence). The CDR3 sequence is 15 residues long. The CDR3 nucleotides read TGTGCCAGCAGTACTCTAGCGGGGTACTCCTACGAGCAGTACTTC. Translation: CASSTLAGYSYEQYF.

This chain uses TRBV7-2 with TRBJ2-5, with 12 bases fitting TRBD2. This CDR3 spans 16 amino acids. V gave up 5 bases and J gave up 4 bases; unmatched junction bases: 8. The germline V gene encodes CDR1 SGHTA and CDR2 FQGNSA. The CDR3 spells CASSLSPGLAGETQYF. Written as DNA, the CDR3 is TGTGCCAGCAGCCTCTCTCCGGGACTAGCGGGAGAGACCCAGTACTTC. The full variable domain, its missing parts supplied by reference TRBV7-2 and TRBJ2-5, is GAGVSQSPSNKVTEKGKDVELRCDPISGHTALYWYRQSLGQGLEFLIYFQGNSAPDKSGLPSDRFSAERTGGSVSTLTIQRTQQEDSAVYLCASSLSPGLAGETQYFGPGTRLLVL.

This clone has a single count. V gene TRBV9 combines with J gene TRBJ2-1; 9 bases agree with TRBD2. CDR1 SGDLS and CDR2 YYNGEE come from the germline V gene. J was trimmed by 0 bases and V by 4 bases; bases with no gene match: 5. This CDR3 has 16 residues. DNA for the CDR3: TGTGCCAGCAGCAGCCATAGCGGGAGCTCCTACAATGAGCAGTTCTTC. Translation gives CASSSHSGSSYNEQFF. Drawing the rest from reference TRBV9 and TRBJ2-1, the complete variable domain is DSGVTQTPKHLITATGQRVTLRCSPRSGDLSVYWYQQSLDQGLQFLIQYYNGEERAKGNILERFSAQQFPDLHSELNLSSLELGDSALYFCASSSHSGSSYNEQFFGPGTRLTVL.

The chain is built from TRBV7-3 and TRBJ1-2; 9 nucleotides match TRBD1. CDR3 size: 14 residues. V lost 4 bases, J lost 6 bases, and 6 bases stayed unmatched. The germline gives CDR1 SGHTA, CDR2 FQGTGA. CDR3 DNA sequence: TGTGCCAGCAGCTCCCCCGACAGGGGGGATGGCTACACCTTC. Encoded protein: CASSSPDRGDGYTF.

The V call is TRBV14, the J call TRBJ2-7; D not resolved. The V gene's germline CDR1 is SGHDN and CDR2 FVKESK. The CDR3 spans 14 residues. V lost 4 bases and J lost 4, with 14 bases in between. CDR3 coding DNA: TGTGCCAGCAGCCCATCATACACCCGTTACGAGCAGTACTTC. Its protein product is CASSPSYTRYEQYF.

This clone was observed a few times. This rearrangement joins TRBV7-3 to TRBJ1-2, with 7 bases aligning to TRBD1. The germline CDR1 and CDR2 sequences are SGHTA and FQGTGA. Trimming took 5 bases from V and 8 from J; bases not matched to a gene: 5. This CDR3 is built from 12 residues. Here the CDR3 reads CASSTGEGGYTF. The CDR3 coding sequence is TGTGCCAGCAGCACAGGGGAAGGAGGCTACACCTTC.

The CDR3 loop reads CASSYSYADTQYF. The DNA of the CDR3 is TGTGCCAGCAGTTACTCCTATGCAGATACGCAGTATTTT. This chain uses TRBV6-5 with TRBJ2-3, with D unresolved. This CDR3 has 13 amino acids. The ends were cut back, 0 bases at V and 4 bases at J, with 5 bases in the middle. Per germline, CDR1 MNHEY and CDR2 SVGAGI.

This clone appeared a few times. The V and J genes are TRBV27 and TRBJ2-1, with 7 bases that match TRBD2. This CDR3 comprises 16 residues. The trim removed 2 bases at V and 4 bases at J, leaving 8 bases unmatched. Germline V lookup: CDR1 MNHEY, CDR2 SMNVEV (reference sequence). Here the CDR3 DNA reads TGTGCCAGCAGTTTACGAACTAGCGCAGCGTACAATGAGCAGTTCTTC. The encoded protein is CASSLRTSAAYNEQFF.

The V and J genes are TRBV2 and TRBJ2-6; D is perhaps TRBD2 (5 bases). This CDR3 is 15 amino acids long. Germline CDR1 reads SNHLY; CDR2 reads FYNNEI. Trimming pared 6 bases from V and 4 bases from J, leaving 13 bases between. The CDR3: CASSELAPGANVLTF. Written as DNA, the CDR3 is TGTGCCAGCAGCGAGCTAGCCCCCGGGGCCAACGTCCTGACTTTC.

CDR3 residues: CAISESTSGQETQYF. The CDR3 nucleotides read TGTGCCATCAGTGAGTCGACTAGCGGCCAAGAGACCCAGTACTTC. V is TRBV10-3 and J is TRBJ2-5; 9 bases match TRBD2. Germline loops: CDR1 ENHRY, CDR2 SYGVKD. The junction had 0 bases not matched to a gene; V was cut back by 0 bases and J by 1 base. The CDR3 loop spans 15 amino acids.

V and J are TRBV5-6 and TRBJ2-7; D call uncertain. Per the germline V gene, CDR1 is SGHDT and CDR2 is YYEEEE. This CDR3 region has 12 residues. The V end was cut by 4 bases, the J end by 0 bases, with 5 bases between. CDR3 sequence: CASSAVSYEQYF. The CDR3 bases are TGTGCCAGCAGCGCGGTCTCCTACGAGCAGTACTTC. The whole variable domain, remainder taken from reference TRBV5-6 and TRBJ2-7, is DAGVTQSPTHLIKTRGQQVTLRCSPKSGHDTVSWYQQALGQGPQFIFQYYEEEERQRGNFPDRFSGHQFPNYSSELNVNALLLGDSALYLCASSAVSYEQYFGPGTRLTVT.

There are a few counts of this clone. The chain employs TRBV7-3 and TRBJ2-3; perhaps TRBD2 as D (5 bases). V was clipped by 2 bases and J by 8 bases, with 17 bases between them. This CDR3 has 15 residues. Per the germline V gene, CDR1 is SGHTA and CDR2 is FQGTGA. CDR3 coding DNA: TGTGCCAGCAGCTTACGATGGCTTAAGGCGGGTACGCAGTATTTT. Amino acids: CASSLRWLKAGTQYF.

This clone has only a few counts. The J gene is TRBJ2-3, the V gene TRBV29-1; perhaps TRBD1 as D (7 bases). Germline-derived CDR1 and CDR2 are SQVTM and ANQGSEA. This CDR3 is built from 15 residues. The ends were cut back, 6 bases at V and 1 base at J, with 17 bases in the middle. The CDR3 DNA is TGCAGCGTCCCCAGGGGGGTAGGTGGCACAGATACGCAGTATTTT. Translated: CSVPRGVGGTDTQYF.

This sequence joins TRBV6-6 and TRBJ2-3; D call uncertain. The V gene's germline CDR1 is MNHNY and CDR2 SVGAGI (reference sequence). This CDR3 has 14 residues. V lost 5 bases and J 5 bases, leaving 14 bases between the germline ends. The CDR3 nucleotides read TGTGCCAGCAGTCGCGACGAGAGAGGAGATACGCAGTATTTT. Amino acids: CASSRDERGDTQYF.

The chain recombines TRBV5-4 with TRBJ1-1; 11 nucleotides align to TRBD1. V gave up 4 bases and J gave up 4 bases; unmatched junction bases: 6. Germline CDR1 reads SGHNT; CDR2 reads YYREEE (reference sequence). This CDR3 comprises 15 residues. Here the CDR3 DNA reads TGTGCCAGCAGCAGGGGACAGGGGGGCTTCACTGAAGCTTTCTTT. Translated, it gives CASSRGQGGFTEAFF.

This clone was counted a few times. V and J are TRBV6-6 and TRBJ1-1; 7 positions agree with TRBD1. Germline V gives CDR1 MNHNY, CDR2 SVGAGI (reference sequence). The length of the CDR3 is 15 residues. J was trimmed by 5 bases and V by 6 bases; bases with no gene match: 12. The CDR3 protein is CASRPTRDSWTEAFF. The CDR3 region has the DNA TGTGCCAGCAGACCAACCCGGGACAGTTGGACTGAAGCTTTCTTT.

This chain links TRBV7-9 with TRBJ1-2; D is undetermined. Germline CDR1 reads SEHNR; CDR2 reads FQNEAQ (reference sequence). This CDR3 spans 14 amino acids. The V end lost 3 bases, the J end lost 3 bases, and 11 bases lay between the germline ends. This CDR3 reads CASSFVSGDYGYTF. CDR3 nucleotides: TGTGCCAGCAGCTTCGTCTCAGGCGACTATGGCTACACCTTC.

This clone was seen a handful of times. The DNA for the CDR3 is TGTGCCAGCTCAGCCGGACTAGCGGGAGCCGGTGAGCAGTTCTTC. Translating it yields CASSAGLAGAGEQFF. This chain links TRBV18 with TRBJ2-1, with TRBD2 identical over 13 bases. The ends lost 5 bases at V and 9 bases at J; junction bases unmatched: 7. The CDR3 sequence is 15 residues long. Germline V gives CDR1 KGHSH, CDR2 LQKENI. The whole variable domain, filled in from reference TRBV18 and TRBJ2-1, reads NAGVMQNPRHLVRRRGQEARLRCSPMKGHSHVYWYRQLPEEGLKFMVYLQKENIIDESGMPKERFSAEFPKEGPSILRIQQVVRGDSAAYFCASSAGLAGAGEQFFGPGTRLTVL.

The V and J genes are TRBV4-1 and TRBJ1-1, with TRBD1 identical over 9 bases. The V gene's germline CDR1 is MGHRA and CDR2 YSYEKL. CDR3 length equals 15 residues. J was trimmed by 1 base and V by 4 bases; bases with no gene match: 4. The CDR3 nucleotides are TGCGCCAGCAGCCCGGGACAGGGACCGAACACTGAAGCTTTCTTT. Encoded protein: CASSPGQGPNTEAFF.

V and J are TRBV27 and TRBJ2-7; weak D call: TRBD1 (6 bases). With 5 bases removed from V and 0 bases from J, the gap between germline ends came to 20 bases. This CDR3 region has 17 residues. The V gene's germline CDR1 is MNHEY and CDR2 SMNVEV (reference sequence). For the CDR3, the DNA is TGTGCCAGCAGTCCAATGGGCTTGGACAGATACTCCTACGAGCAGTACTTC. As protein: CASSPMGLDRYSYEQYF.

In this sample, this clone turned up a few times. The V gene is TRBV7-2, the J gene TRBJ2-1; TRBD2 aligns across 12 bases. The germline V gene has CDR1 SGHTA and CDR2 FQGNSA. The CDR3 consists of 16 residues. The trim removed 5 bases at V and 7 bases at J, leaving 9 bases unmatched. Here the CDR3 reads CASSPSSGRDSNEQFF. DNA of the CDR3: TGTGCCAGCAGCCCGTCTAGCGGGAGGGATTCTAATGAGCAGTTCTTC.